This TCR beta chain is from a study of shared T cell receptors in the human thymus. Using immunoSEQ multiplex PCR, the repertoire was profiled, and TCRdb retains in-frame clones only, with some absent. The data contain some 760,000 clones, around 85% of them singletons. Germline V gene lookup returns CDR1 SNHLY and CDR2 FYNNEI. J gave up 14 bases and V 0 bases, and 24 bases lay outside the gene matches. There are 18 residues in the CDR3. The same data also contributed to another study, on human thymus T cells.

Material: thymocytes. The TCR sequence derives from a girl under three years old with a congenital heart defect. The gene calls are TRBV2 and TRBJ2-5, with 7 bases that match TRBD2. CDR3 loop: CASSEAGSAGGGPKKPYF. In DNA form, the CDR3 reads TGTGCCAGCAGTGAAGCGGGTAGTGCCGGCGGGGGTCCCAAAAAACCATACTTC.